This T cell receptor beta chain was documented in a study of beta chain features in type 1 diabetes. Broader study findings: The study found moderately but significantly shorter TCRB CDR3s in all four CD4+ subsets of Type 1 diabetes patients.

Of the isolated RNA, all was reverse transcribed, and so the sequenced material was expressed TCRB transcripts. Mean read depth for naive, central memory and regulatory T cell samples was several million reads. Here immunoSEQ multiplex PCR was the method, and the copy in TCRdb shows in-frame clones only, minus some. The table includes over 650,000 clones, over 13% detected once. This clone was counted a few times. What it binds is not known. There was one heparinised blood draw per donor, averaging about 100 mL. The sample taken for sequencing was naive CD4+ T cells from blood. The origin of this receptor is a man between 18 and 35 years old with type 1 diabetes.

This chain's CDR3 is CASCGNQETQYF. The DNA for the CDR3 is TGTGCCAGCTGCGGGAACCAAGAGACCCAGTACTTC. V is TRBV7-9 and J is TRBJ2-5; D possibly corresponds to TRBD2 (6 bases). This CDR3 spans 12 amino acids. Germline V gene lookup returns CDR1 SEHNR and CDR2 FQNEAQ (reference sequence). The V end was cut by 8 bases, the J end by 0 bases, with 7 bases between.